This TCR beta chain is drawn from a study of cytomegalovirus exposure and HLA in healthy donors. Findings and caveats of the study: Productive rates of about 87% or about 30% were seen for most TCR beta V segments in an earlier analysis. Sequencing depth across donors, presence/absence analyses assumed, was roughly uniform.

J was trimmed by 5 bases and V by 7 bases; bases with no gene match: 8. The V gene's germline CDR1 is SQVTM and CDR2 ANQGSEA. This CDR3 is 13 amino acids long. Note on this clone: What it recognizes is unknown.

This PCR relied on a set of 60 Vbeta primers and 13 Jbeta primers. Using immunoSEQ multiplex PCR, the repertoire was profiled, and TCRdb retains in-frame clones only, with some absent. The table shows approximately 160,000 clones, with almost 80% occurring only once. The sequence came from a male donor in good health and CMV-seronegative. This rearrangement joins TRBV29-1 to TRBJ1-1, with 9 positions matching TRBD1. The specimen sequenced was PBMCs. CDR3 in DNA: TGCAGCGCCTCGGGACAGGGTTGGACTGAAGCTTTCTTT. It is translated as CSASGQGWTEAFF.